This T cell receptor beta chain stems from a study of blood T cell repertoires in COVID-19. Study as a whole: Collection of acute and convalescent COVID-19 samples took place in the United States, Italy and Spain.

In the original analysis: Amplification from reference gene primers served as the basis for estimated nucleated cell counts. Sequenced by immunoSEQ multiplex PCR; TCRdb stores in-frame clones only, minus some. D and trimming come from the DNA, and the V and J calls and clone size come from that table. The sample holds some 180,000 clones, around 90% seen once. J gave up 8 bases and V 3 bases, and 15 bases lay outside the gene matches. This CDR3 has 17 residues. Germline V gives CDR1 SGHDN, CDR2 FVKESK. The rearrangement uses TRBV14 and TRBJ2-4; TRBD1 aligns across 8 bases. The specimen was peripheral blood. The sequence was collected from a man aged 50-60 years with acute or convalescent COVID-19. Written as DNA, the CDR3 is TGTGCCAGCAGCCATCCTTGGACAGGGAACTACAAGGACATTCAGTACTTC. The encoded protein is CASSHPWTGNYKDIQYF.